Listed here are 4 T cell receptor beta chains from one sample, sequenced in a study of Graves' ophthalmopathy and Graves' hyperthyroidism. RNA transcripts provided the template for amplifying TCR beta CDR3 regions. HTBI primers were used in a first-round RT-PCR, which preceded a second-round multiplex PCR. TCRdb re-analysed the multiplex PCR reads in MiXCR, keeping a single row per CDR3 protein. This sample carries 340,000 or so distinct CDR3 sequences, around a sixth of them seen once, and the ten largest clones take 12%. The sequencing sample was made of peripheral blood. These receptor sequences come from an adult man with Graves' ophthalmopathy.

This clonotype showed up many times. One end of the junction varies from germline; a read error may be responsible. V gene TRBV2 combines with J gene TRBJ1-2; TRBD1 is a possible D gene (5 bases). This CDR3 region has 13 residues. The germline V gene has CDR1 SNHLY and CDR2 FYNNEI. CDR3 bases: TGTGCCGGCAGCGATACAGGAGGCTATGGCTACACCTTC. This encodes CAGSDTGGYGYTF.

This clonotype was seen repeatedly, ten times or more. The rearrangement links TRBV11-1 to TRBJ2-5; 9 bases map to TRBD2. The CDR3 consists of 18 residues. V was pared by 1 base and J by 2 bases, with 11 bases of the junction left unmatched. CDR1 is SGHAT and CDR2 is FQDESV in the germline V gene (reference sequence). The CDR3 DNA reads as TGTGCCAGCAGCTTAGAATCGAGGCCTAGCGGGAAACAAGAGACCCAGTACTTC. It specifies CASSLESRPSGKQETQYF.

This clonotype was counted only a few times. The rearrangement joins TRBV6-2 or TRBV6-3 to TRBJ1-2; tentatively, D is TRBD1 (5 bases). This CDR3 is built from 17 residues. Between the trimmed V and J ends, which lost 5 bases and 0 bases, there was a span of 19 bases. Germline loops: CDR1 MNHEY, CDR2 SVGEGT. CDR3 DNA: TGTGCCAGCAGTCCTCCTAGGGGCATTTCGTCTAACTATGGCTACACCTTC. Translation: CASSPPRGISSNYGYTF.

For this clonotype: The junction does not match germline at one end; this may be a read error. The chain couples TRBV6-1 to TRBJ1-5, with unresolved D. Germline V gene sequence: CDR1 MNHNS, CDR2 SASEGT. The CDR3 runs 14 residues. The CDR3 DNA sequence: TGTGCCAGCAGGACGATAGGGAGCAATCAGCCCCAGCTTTTT. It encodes CASRTIGSNQPQLF.